Below, 17 T cell receptor beta chains from the same sample are listed, as sequenced in a study of cytomegalovirus exposure and HLA in healthy donors. Both 60 Vbeta primers and 13 Jbeta primers went into the PCR. Here immunoSEQ multiplex PCR was the method, and the copy in TCRdb shows in-frame clones only, minus some. The sample has about 230,000 clones; 80% to 90% are singletons. What was sequenced was PBMCs. These receptors all come from a girl aged 2 to 10 in good health and CMV-seronegative.

This chain uses TRBV6-1 with TRBJ2-5, with TRBD1 matching over 7 bases. CDR1 is MNHNS, CDR2 SASEGT, per germline. Trimming at V came to 4 bases and at J to 0 bases, leaving 8 bases not matched to a gene. This CDR3 is 16 amino acids long. CDR3 coding DNA: TGTGCCAGCAGTGGAAAGAGGGACAGCCACCAAGAGACCCAGTACTTC. Its translation is CASSGKRDSHQETQYF.

This rearrangement joins TRBV11-2 to TRBJ2-7; unclear D gene. The germline V and J ends were trimmed by 2 bases and 3 bases, with 11 bases remaining between them. Germline values: CDR1 SGHAT, CDR2 FQNNGV. This CDR3 is 14 amino acids long. CDR3 DNA: TGTGCCAGCAGCTTAAGAAGTACAATCTACGAGCAGTACTTC. Protein: CASSLRSTIYEQYF.

This chain joins TRBV5-1 and TRBJ2-1; 15 nucleotides match TRBD2. This CDR3 region has 16 residues. In germline, CDR1 is SGHRS, CDR2 YFSETQ. Trimming cost V 4 bases and J 8 bases; bases outside gene matches: 7. The CDR3 DNA sequence: TGCGCCAGCAGCCAAGGACTAGCGGGAGGGCCTGATGAGCAGTTCTTC. Its translation: CASSQGLAGGPDEQFF.

The V call is TRBV10-1, the J call TRBJ2-1, with TRBD2 identical over 15 bases. With V trimmed by 6 bases and J by 5 bases, 5 bases remained unmatched. Germline V gives CDR1 WNHNN, CDR2 SYGVQD (reference sequence). This CDR3 region has 16 residues. The CDR3 DNA reads as TGCGCCAGCAGCCTCGGACTAGCGGGGGGGGACAATGAGCAGTTCTTC. Protein sequence: CASSLGLAGGDNEQFF.

This clone was counted a single time. The V call is TRBV2, the J call TRBJ1-2; D gene uncertain. The CDR3 length is 10 residues. Germline V gives CDR1 SNHLY, CDR2 FYNNEI. The V gene lost 7 bases and the J gene lost 5 bases, with 5 bases spanning the gap. CDR3 nucleotide sequence: TGTGCCAGCACAGGTTATGGCTACACCTTC. Encoded protein: CASTGYGYTF.

The V and J genes are TRBV7-9 and TRBJ2-3, with D perhaps TRBD2 (6 bases). CDR1 and CDR2 (germline): SEHNR, FQNEAQ (reference sequence). The CDR3 consists of 14 residues. Trimming took 5 bases from V and 2 from J, leaving 11 bases between them. The CDR3 region is CASSQGLITDTQYF. The CDR3 DNA reads TGTGCCAGCAGCCAGGGACTTATCACAGATACGCAGTATTTT.

The rearrangement joins TRBV5-1 to TRBJ2-5, with 14 nucleotides matching TRBD2. CDR3 length: 18 residues. From germline, CDR1 is SGHRS and CDR2 YFSETQ. The V gene end was trimmed by 2 bases and the J gene end by 0 bases; junction bases not matched to a gene: 6. The CDR3 nucleotides read TGCGCCAGCAGCTTAGGACTAGCGGGGGGCCTTTACCAAGAGACCCAGTACTTC. Encoded protein: CASSLGLAGGLYQETQYF.

V and J are TRBV6-5 and TRBJ1-2; D is unclear. Germline lookup yields CDR1 MNHEY and CDR2 SVGAGI. This CDR3 comprises 14 residues. V was trimmed by 2 bases and J by 8 bases, leaving 15 bases between them. The CDR3 nucleotides read TGTGCCAGCAGTTACCCTGTAGGAGGCGGCGGCTACACCTTC. This translates into CASSYPVGGGGYTF.

The genes are TRBV5-1 and TRBJ2-5, with 7 bases that match TRBD2. The germline gives CDR1 SGHRS, CDR2 YFSETQ. V lost 4 bases and J lost 5; bases outside the gene matches: 14. CDR3 length equals 16 residues. CDR3 coding DNA: TGCGCCAGCAGCCCGGCAGTCCTAGCGGAATCGGAGACCCAGTACTTC. Its protein product is CASSPAVLAESETQYF.

The V call is TRBV29-1, the J call TRBJ1-1; possible D gene TRBD1, 5 bases. Germline CDR1 SQVTM, CDR2 ANQGSEA. The V end lost 4 bases, the J end lost 7 bases, and 16 bases lay between the germline ends. CDR3 length: 13 amino acids. CDR3 nucleotides: TGCAGCGTTGCTCCAGGGTTCGAAAATGAAGCTTTCTTT. This encodes CSVAPGFENEAFF.

The chain employs TRBV11-2 and TRBJ2-1, with D maybe TRBD1 (6 bases). CDR1 and CDR2 from the germline V gene are SGHAT and FQNNGV. The CDR3 totals 13 residues. The ends were cut back, 5 bases at V and 4 bases at J, with 9 bases in the middle. The chain's CDR3 is CASSEDSYNEQFF. The CDR3, as DNA: TGTGCCAGCAGCGAGGACAGTTACAATGAGCAGTTCTTC.

The V call is TRBV19, the J call TRBJ1-2; no clear D. The V end was cut by 3 bases, the J end by 4 bases, with 15 bases between. The CDR3 is made up of 15 amino acids. Germline V gives CDR1 LNHDA, CDR2 SQIVND (reference sequence). In DNA, the CDR3 is TGTGCCAGTAGTATCCCGTCGGGCGGGATCTATGGCTACACCTTC. Its protein is CASSIPSGGIYGYTF.

V is TRBV5-5 and J is TRBJ2-6; the D is unclear. V lost 0 bases and J 2 bases, leaving 9 bases between the germline ends. Germline CDR1 reads SGHKS; CDR2 reads YYEKEE (reference sequence). The CDR3 runs 16 residues. The CDR3 is CASSLEIRAGANVLTF. The CDR3 nucleotides are TGTGCCAGCAGCTTGGAAATCCGCGCTGGGGCCAACGTCCTGACTTTC.

The rearrangement joins TRBV5-4 to TRBJ2-1; TRBD2 matches at 11 bases. The germline CDR1 and CDR2 sequences are SGHNT and YYREEE (reference sequence). Germline trimming cut 7 bases from V and 0 bases from J; bases unmatched to any gene: 3. There are 15 residues in the CDR3. In DNA, the CDR3 is TGTGCCAGCTCTAGCGGGGGGACCTCCTACAATGAGCAGTTCTTC. As protein: CASSSGGTSYNEQFF.

The chain joins TRBV5-4 to TRBJ2-3; TRBD2 might be the D (5 bases). The CDR3 totals 17 residues. From germline, CDR1 is SGHNT and CDR2 YYREEE (reference sequence). V was shortened by 2 bases and J by 0 bases, with 16 bases between the two germline ends. CDR3 sequence reads: CASSLQYWSGSTDTQYF. CDR3 in DNA: TGTGCCAGCAGCTTACAATATTGGAGCGGAAGCACAGATACGCAGTATTTT.

The chain joins TRBV21-1 to TRBJ1-1. TRBV21-1 is flagged as a pseudogene. The length of the CDR3 is 17 residues. The DNA for the CDR3 is TGTGCCAGCAGCAAAGCGCTTGCGGCAGATCTAGTGCTTGAAGCTTTCTTT. This encodes CASSKALAADLVLEAFF.

V gene TRBV6-4 combines with J gene TRBJ2-7; 10 bases line up with TRBD1. V shed 6 bases, J shed 0 bases, and the junction held 5 bases outside the gene matches. This CDR3 comprises 15 residues. Germline V lookup: CDR1 MRHNA, CDR2 SNTAGT. CDR3 DNA: TGTGCCAGCAGGGGACAGGGGAAGAACTCCTACGAGCAGTACTTC. This codes for CASRGQGKNSYEQYF.